This TCR beta chain was recovered during a study of OX40 agonist ivuxolimab in advanced cancers. About the research overall: Of the participants, 40% had some prior anti-PD-1, anti-PD-L1 or anti-CTLA-4 therapy, which was allowed.

Clones were sequenced by immunoSEQ multiplex PCR, and TCRdb holds only the in-frame ones, with some missing. This table holds over 40,000 clones, 80% to 90% found once. The study's findings and limits: Fewer expanded clones were found on average in CD4+ than in CD8+ T cells.

With regard to this clone: Its antigen is not known.

The source material was CD4+ or CD8+ T cells sorted from blood, sampled in a trial of the OX40 agonist ivuxolimab. The origin of this receptor is an adult with an advanced solid tumor such as melanoma, head and neck, liver or kidney cancer.

Here the CDR3 reads CAISEYRGDEQYF. CDR3 nucleotide sequence: TGTGCCATCAGTGAGTATCGGGGAGACGAGCAGTACTTC. The rearrangement joins TRBV10-3 to TRBJ2-7; D may be TRBD2 (5 bases). The germline CDR1 and CDR2 sequences are ENHRY and SYGVKD. The V end was cut by 1 base, the J end by 5 bases, with 9 bases between. This CDR3 is built from 13 residues.